The 10 T cell receptor beta chains presented below share a single source sample, sequenced in a study of blood T cell repertoires in COVID-19. Assay used: immunoSEQ multiplex PCR; TCRdb lists only in-frame clones, some missing. The repertoire includes 60,000 to 75,000 clones, roughly 80% of them detected once, and about a tenth sits in the top ten. Input material: peripheral blood. All receptors come from a woman older than 75 with acute or convalescent COVID-19.

This chain uses TRBV6-1 with TRBJ2-5; 16 bases match TRBD2. This CDR3 contains 18 residues. CDR1 and CDR2 from the germline V gene are MNHNS and SASEGT. The junction had 3 bases not matched to a gene; V was cut back by 2 bases and J by 0 bases. The CDR3 loop reads CASSEMGLAGGNQETQYF. In DNA, the CDR3 is TGTGCCAGCAGTGAAATGGGACTAGCGGGGGGGAACCAAGAGACCCAGTACTTC.

This chain connects TRBV6-5 to TRBJ2-7; tentatively, D is TRBD2 (6 bases). Between the trimmed V and J ends, which lost 6 bases and 11 bases, there was a span of 20 bases. This CDR3 is 13 amino acids long. Germline values: CDR1 MNHEY, CDR2 SVGAGI. CDR3 coding DNA: TGTGCCAGCAGAAAACCGGGACTTATGTTGGAGTACTTC. Its translation: CASRKPGLMLEYF.

The chain has TRBV27 and TRBJ2-2, with TRBD2 matching over 12 bases. This CDR3 contains 16 residues. Germline values: CDR1 MNHEY, CDR2 SMNVEV (reference sequence). The junction had 5 bases not matched to a gene; V was cut back by 4 bases and J by 5 bases. CDR3 DNA: TGTGCCAGCAGTTCGGGAGGACTAGCGGGGACCGGGGAGCTGTTTTTT. Translating gives CASSSGGLAGTGELFF.

V usage is TRBV29-1 and J usage is TRBJ2-4; TRBD1 agrees at 8 bases. The CDR3 consists of 13 residues. The V and J ends lost 7 bases and 1 base, in that order; junction bases with no gene match: 3. Per the germline V gene, CDR1 is SQVTM and CDR2 is ANQGSEA. The CDR3 here is CSGGDRAKNIQYF. The CDR3 DNA reads TGCAGCGGTGGGGACAGGGCCAAAAACATTCAGTACTTC.

This chain links TRBV30 with TRBJ1-4, with a tentative D call TRBD1 (5 bases). With 4 bases removed from V and 8 bases from J, the gap between germline ends came to 20 bases. Germline assignment: CDR1 GTSNPN and CDR2 SVGIG (reference sequence). The length of the CDR3 is 15 residues. The CDR3 DNA follows: TGTGCCTGGACCCCCTACAGGATGACGGAGGAAAAACTGTTTTTT. It encodes CAWTPYRMTEEKLFF.

The V and J genes are TRBV5-1 and TRBJ1-4, with TRBD1 matching 9 bases. V lost 4 bases to trimming and J lost 7 bases; unmatched junction nucleotides: 8. The CDR3 covers 15 residues. Per germline, CDR1 SGHRS and CDR2 YFSETQ. The CDR3 is CASSGGQGMGEKLFF. The CDR3 coding sequence is TGCGCCAGCAGCGGAGGACAGGGGATGGGTGAAAAACTGTTTTTT.

The chain uses TRBV5-1 and TRBJ2-3; TRBD2 aligns across 12 bases. Germline-derived CDR1 and CDR2 are SGHRS and YFSETQ. Losses at the gene ends were 4 bases for V and 4 bases for J; bases not matched to a gene: 7. The CDR3 spans 16 residues. CDR3 amino acids: CASSTLAGGIADTQYF. The CDR3 coding sequence is TGCGCCAGCAGCACTCTAGCGGGGGGGATTGCAGATACGCAGTATTTT.

V usage is TRBV5-1 and J usage is TRBJ1-2, with 7 bases that match TRBD1. Trimming removed 0 bases from V and 2 bases from J; junction bases left unmatched: 4. The CDR3 has 15 amino acids. The germline V gene encodes CDR1 SGHRS and CDR2 YFSETQ. The CDR3 here is CASSLEGARNYGYTF. The CDR3 coding sequence is TGCGCCAGCAGCTTGGAGGGGGCTAGGAACTATGGCTACACCTTC. Supplemented by reference TRBV5-1 and TRBJ1-2, the full variable domain reads KAGVTQTPRYLIKTRGQQVTLSCSPISGHRSVSWYQQTPGQGLQFLFEYFSETQRNKGNFPGRFSGRQFSNSRSEMNVSTLELGDSALYLCASSLEGARNYGYTFGSGTRLTVV.

The chain is built from TRBV5-6 and TRBJ1-5; possibly TRBD1 for D (5 bases). The CDR3 consists of 12 residues. CDR1 and CDR2 from the germline V gene are SGHDT and YYEEEE. Trimming removed 7 bases at V and 4 bases at J, with 9 bases between. The CDR3 bases are TGTGCCAGCTCACGGGGGAATCAGCCCCAGCATTTT. It encodes CASSRGNQPQHF.

J is TRBJ2-1 and V is TRBV5-4; tentative D call: TRBD2 (5 bases). V gave up 5 bases and J gave up 3 bases, with 18 bases separating them. Germline CDR1 SGHNT, CDR2 YYREEE (reference sequence). This CDR3 is 16 amino acids long. The CDR3 DNA is TGTGCCAGCAGTCGTGGTGGCCCCGGAGGCTACAATGAGCAGTTCTTC. Encoded protein: CASSRGGPGGYNEQFF.